Listed below are T cell receptor beta chains from one sample, sequenced in a study of cytomegalovirus exposure and HLA in healthy donors. Assay: immunoSEQ multiplex PCR; the TCRdb copy retains only in-frame clones and omits some. Of 65,000 to 100,000 clones detected, roughly 70% appear once; the ten largest clones hold over 3%. Specimen: PBMCs. The receptor source for this set is a man aged 35 to 55 in good health and CMV-seronegative. The CDR3 runs from the conserved cysteine through the conserved F or W. Size values are once, few and many counts, or a class for expanded clones, and some rows have none.

size: few
V: TRBV4-2
CDR3: CASSQDWGGGRVNEQYF

size: .
V: TRBV23-1
CDR3: CASSQSFDTLQPGELFF

size: once
V: TRBV2
CDR3: CASSETGYNTEAFF

size: .
V: TRBV7-2
CDR3: CASSRGGVSNQPQHF

size: .
V: TRBV19
CDR3: CASSIYSASYEQYF

size: few
V: TRBV4-3
CDR3: CASSQTDSPLHF

size: .
V: TRBV6-5
CDR3: CASETVRGEQYF

size: .
V: TRBV4-3
CDR3: CASSHRGPSNIQYF

size: few
V: TRBV7-6
CDR3: CASSAQGAKRGEAFF

size: .
V: TRBV27
CDR3: CASSAYPGTGVSGANVLTF

size: .
V: TRBV6-6
CDR3: CASSYLLAGGPDTQYF